The T cell receptor (beta chain) under discussion was sequenced for a study of shared clonotypes between healthy human individuals. Overall study results and limits: Few donors restricted represented genetic and exposure-history diversity. Naive subsets usually exceeded memory subsets in estimated richness.

The J segment lost 4 bases and the V segment lost 4 bases, leaving 6 bases of the junction unmatched. Germline CDR1 is SGHDT and CDR2 is YYEEEE. The CDR3 contains 15 residues. Comment on this clone: Its antigen remains unknown. At the DNA level, this CDR3 is encoded by other sequences in the same sample as well.

In the sorted-subset replicate PCRs, 150 to 250 ng DNA, around 32,000 T cell genomes, was used. Libraries were prepared by immunoSEQ multiplex PCR; TCRdb keeps only in-frame clonotypes and omits some of them. This repertoire shows about a million clones, 70% to 85% found once; its top ten account for roughly 1.5%. This rearrangement joins TRBV5-6 to TRBJ2-2, with 8 positions matching TRBD2. This sequence was found in a man between 18 and 35 years old in good health. The specimen sequenced was memory CD4+ T cells sorted from blood. As to subset: CD45RA-negative fraction. The CDR3 bases are TGTGCCAGCAGCCCGGGACTAGGCGGCACCGGGGAGCTGTTTTTT. Protein product: CASSPGLGGTGELFF. The variable domain in full, with the rest retrieved from reference TRBV5-6 and TRBJ2-2, is DAGVTQSPTHLIKTRGQQVTLRCSPKSGHDTVSWYQQALGQGPQFIFQYYEEEERQRGNFPDRFSGHQFPNYSSELNVNALLLGDSALYLCASSPGLGGTGELFFGEGSRLTVL.